This T cell receptor beta chain was captured in a study of cytomegalovirus exposure and HLA in healthy donors. PCR primers comprised 60 Vbeta and 13 Jbeta primers. Produced via immunoSEQ multiplex PCR; TCRdb's table is partial and in-frame only. Of 210,000 or so clones listed, 77% are singletons. This clone has only one observation. Sequenced input: PBMCs. The TCR sequence derives from a woman between 25 and 40 years old in good health and CMV-seropositive.

The CDR3, as DNA: TGTGCCAGCAGCCACCGTGCAGCGAGTAGCACAGATACGCAGTATTTT. It codes for CASSHRAASSTDTQYF. V and J are TRBV5-8 and TRBJ2-3; D remains ambiguous. Germline CDR1 and CDR2: SGHTS and YDEGEE. The CDR3 length is 16 residues. The ends were cut back, 4 bases at V and 0 bases at J, with 15 bases in the middle.